This T cell receptor (beta chain) was identified in a study of vaccination and CD4 T cells after COVID-19. Study summary: Convalescents were six males and four females, two of them Hispanic.

Regarding this clonotype: The antigen remains unidentified.

Sequencing of DNA taken from cultured CD4+ T cells relied on the Oncomine TCR Beta short-read assay. TCRdb itself ran the PCR reads through MiXCR, one entry per CDR3 protein. Among 20,000 or so distinct CDR3 sequences, about 44% were seen once, and the ten largest hold 26%. CDR1 and CDR2 (germline): MGHDK, SYGVNS. This CDR3 region has 15 residues. V was clipped by 2 bases and J by 9 bases, with 14 bases between them. The treatment is: roughly 10-day PBMC culture with coronavirus spike peptide pools or control peptides (ViraFEST assay). This TCR was sampled from a human donor who had recovered from COVID-19. The J gene is TRBJ1-6, the V gene TRBV25-1, with TRBD1 as a possible D gene (6 bases). This sample comprised CD4+ T cells from blood, cultured in vitro, obtained before SARS-CoV-2 vaccination. In DNA, the CDR3 is TGTGCCAGCAGTGAAACCGGCCAGGGGCGTTCACCCCTCCACTTT. It translates to CASSETGQGRSPLHF.